A single sample is the source of the 15 T cell receptor beta chains below, sequenced in a study of regulatory T cells in long-lasting Graves disease. Construction of TCR beta libraries relied on iRepertoire HTBI primers and on Arm-PCR targeting CDR3 regions. A single record per CDR3 protein comes from TCRdb applying MiXCR to the multiplex PCR reads. The sample contains 500,000 to 700,000 distinct CDR3 sequences, about 32% of which appear only once. Sample time point: persistent/refractory GD, antithyroid drugs over 5 years with positive TRAb. The authors made the TCR library using RNA they extracted from PBMCs. The source material was peripheral blood mononuclear cells (PBMCs), sampled when the disease was refractory, from a patient treated with antithyroid drugs. These receptors all come from a female donor with Graves disease.

This clonotype was picked up a small number of times. The J gene is TRBJ1-2, the V gene TRBV6-1; 8 nucleotides agree with TRBD1. V trimming: 6 bases; J trimming: 5 bases; junction bases outside the gene matches: 8. Germline CDR1 and CDR2: MNHNS and SASEGT. CDR3 length: 14 amino acids. CDR3 sequence reads: CASSRGQGWYGYTF. CDR3 coding DNA: TGTGCCAGCAGCCGCGGACAGGGATGGTATGGCTACACCTTC.

The chain carries TRBV15 and TRBJ2-2, with 7 nucleotides matching TRBD1. Germline V gene sequence: CDR1 LNHNV, CDR2 YYDKDF (reference sequence). After removal of 1 base from V and 4 bases from J, the junction contained 12 bases not matched to a gene. This CDR3 comprises 18 residues. The CDR3 nucleotides read TGTGCCACCAGCAGAGGTAGAAAAGGGGGCGTTAGCACCGGGGAGCTGTTTTTT. Protein sequence: CATSRGRKGGVSTGELFF.

This clonotype has a single count. The V and J genes are TRBV19 and TRBJ2-7; either TRBD1 or TRBD2 may fit D (5 bases each). In germline, CDR1 is LNHDA, CDR2 SQIVND (reference sequence). Trimming took off 3 bases at V and 6 bases at J, with 12 bases between the two ends. This CDR3 is 13 amino acids long. The CDR3 DNA sequence: TGTGCCAGTAGTATGGCCGGGGCAACCGAGCAGTACTTC. This codes for CASSMAGATEQYF.

The chain employs TRBV20-1 and TRBJ2-7; 10 nucleotides align to TRBD2. The germline gives CDR1 DFQATT, CDR2 SNEGSKA (reference sequence). Unmatched junction bases numbered 3, after V lost 5 bases and J lost 2 bases. The CDR3 is made up of 13 amino acids. The CDR3 protein is CSAVSGRTYEQYF. The DNA of the CDR3 is TGCAGTGCTGTTAGCGGGAGGACCTACGAGCAGTACTTC.

The chain has TRBV11-2 and TRBJ1-5; 7 bases are shared with TRBD1. With 5 bases clipped from V and 2 bases from J, the junction kept 9 bases outside the gene matches. The CDR3 extends over 16 amino acids. Germline CDR1 SGHAT, CDR2 FQNNGV. CDR3 coding DNA: TGTGCCAGCAGCGACGGAGACAGGGTGGGCAATCAGCCCCAGCATTTT. Its translation: CASSDGDRVGNQPQHF. Drawing the rest from reference TRBV11-2 and TRBJ1-5, the complete variable domain is EAGVAQSPRYKIIEKRQSVAFWCNPISGHATLYWYQQILGQGPKLLIQFQNNGVVDDSQLPKDRFSAERLKGVDSTLKIQPAKLEDSAVYLCASSDGDRVGNQPQHFGDGTRLSIL.

This clonotype was found a few times. This rearrangement joins TRBV28 to TRBJ1-1, with TRBD1 as a possible D gene (6 bases). The CDR3 runs 14 residues. The germline V gene has CDR1 MDHEN and CDR2 SYDVKM. Trimming took off 5 bases at V and 4 bases at J, with 14 bases between the two ends. The CDR3 nucleotides are TGTGCCAGCAGTCAGTCCCTACAGGGCACTGAAGCTTTCTTT. The encoded protein is CASSQSLQGTEAFF.

The rearrangement joins TRBV6-1 to TRBJ2-7; 10 positions agree with TRBD2. V lost 5 bases and J lost 3; bases outside the gene matches: 13. CDR3 size: 17 residues. Germline CDR1 reads MNHNS; CDR2 reads SASEGT. The CDR3 sequence: CASSRDGPTSGNYEQYF. CDR3 DNA: TGTGCCAGCAGTAGGGACGGGCCTACTAGCGGGAACTACGAGCAGTACTTC.

This clonotype was seen a handful of times. The chain uses TRBV7-9 and TRBJ1-1, with D hard to call. CDR1 SEHNR and CDR2 FQNEAQ come from the germline V gene (reference sequence). The CDR3 has 15 amino acids. Trimming took 2 bases from V and 0 from J, leaving 10 bases between them. The CDR3 is CASSLRAGMNTEAFF. Written as DNA, the CDR3 is TGTGCCAGCAGCTTACGGGCAGGAATGAACACTGAAGCTTTCTTT.

The chain is built from TRBV19 and TRBJ1-1; 8 bases map to TRBD1. The CDR3 covers 15 residues. V lost 3 bases and J lost 1; bases outside the gene matches: 4. Germline V gene lookup returns CDR1 LNHDA and CDR2 SQIVND (reference sequence). The CDR3 reads CASSIPGTGNTEAFF. In nucleotides, the CDR3 is TGTGCCAGTAGTATCCCCGGGACAGGGAACACTGAAGCTTTCTTT. The variable domain in full, with the rest retrieved from reference TRBV19 and TRBJ1-1, is DGGITQSPKYLFRKEGQNVTLSCEQNLNHDAMYWYRQDPGQGLRLIYYSQIVNDFQKGDIAEGYSVSREKKESFPLTVTSAQKNPTAFYLCASSIPGTGNTEAFFGQGTRLTVV.

The V call is TRBV11-2, the J call TRBJ1-1; weak D call: TRBD1 (6 bases). Germline V CDR1 and CDR2: SGHAT, FQNNGV. Trimming stripped 5 bases from V and 1 base from J, with 11 bases between. The CDR3 loop spans 14 amino acids. Here the CDR3 DNA reads TGTGCCAGCAGCCGATTACAGGGGAACACTGAAGCTTTCTTT. This codes for CASSRLQGNTEAFF. Full variable domain (remainder filled in from reference TRBV11-2 and TRBJ1-1): EAGVAQSPRYKIIEKRQSVAFWCNPISGHATLYWYQQILGQGPKLLIQFQNNGVVDDSQLPKDRFSAERLKGVDSTLKIQPAKLEDSAVYLCASSRLQGNTEAFFGQGTRLTVV.

This chain uses TRBV6-1 with TRBJ2-2, with D maybe TRBD2 (6 bases). With 11 bases removed from V and 0 bases from J, the gap between germline ends came to 10 bases. The CDR3 spans 13 residues. Per germline, CDR1 MNHNS and CDR2 SASEGT. The CDR3 region has the DNA TGTGCCGCGGGACGCGCGAACACCGGGGAGCTGTTTTTT. It encodes CAAGRANTGELFF.

This clonotype was detected a few times. The V gene is TRBV6-1, the J gene TRBJ1-5; 8 bases are shared with TRBD1. Germline loops: CDR1 MNHNS, CDR2 SASEGT. J lost 7 bases, V lost 4 bases, and 3 bases had no gene match. CDR3 size: 13 residues. CDR3: CASSGTGQQPQHF. The CDR3 DNA is TGTGCCAGCAGTGGGACAGGGCAACAGCCCCAGCATTTT.

The chain carries TRBV12-3 or TRBV12-4 and TRBJ2-2, with D tentatively TRBD2 (5 bases). Trimming removed 3 bases from V and 1 base from J, with 15 bases in between. This CDR3 region has 17 residues. The CDR3 nucleotides read TGTGCCAGCAGTTTCGGCGGACGGAGCGGGAACACCGGGGAGCTGTTTTTT. This gives the protein CASSFGGRSGNTGELFF.

This clonotype was seen only a few times. V is TRBV20-1 and J is TRBJ1-3; maybe TRBD1 (6 bases). Germline CDR1 reads DFQATT; CDR2 reads SNEGSKA (reference sequence). With 0 bases removed from V and 3 bases from J, the gap between germline ends came to 12 bases. The CDR3 runs 15 residues. The CDR3 coding sequence is TGCAGTGCTAGAGACCACCAGGGGCTTGGAAACACCATATATTTT. Amino acids: CSARDHQGLGNTIYF.

The DNA of the CDR3 is TGCGCCAGCAGCTTGGGACAGGGTGGGCCCGTCGGAACACCTAACTATGGCTACACCTTC. Protein sequence: CASSLGQGGPVGTPNYGYTF. J is TRBJ1-2 and V is TRBV5-1; 7 nucleotides match TRBD1. Germline assignment: CDR1 SGHRS and CDR2 YFSETQ. The ends lost 0 bases at V and 0 bases at J; junction bases unmatched: 17. The length of the CDR3 is 20 residues. The variable domain in full, with the rest retrieved from reference TRBV5-1 and TRBJ1-2, is KAGVTQTPRYLIKTRGQQVTLSCSPISGHRSVSWYQQTPGQGLQFLFEYFSETQRNKGNFPGRFSGRQFSNSRSEMNVSTLELGDSALYLCASSLGQGGPVGTPNYGYTFGSGTRLTVV.